The 3 T cell receptor beta chains below come from one sample, sequenced in a study of blood T cell repertoires in COVID-19. The table came from immunoSEQ multiplex PCR; TCRdb's copy has only in-frame clones and leaves some out. The sample carries over 150,000 clones, around nine tenths recorded once. Sequences were obtained from peripheral blood. The receptors originated from a man aged 50-59 years with COVID-19, enrolled during active disease.

The rearrangement uses TRBV11-2 and TRBJ2-5; 9 bases are shared with TRBD2. The germline V gene encodes CDR1 SGHAT and CDR2 FQNNGV. Losses at the gene ends were 1 base for V and 8 bases for J; bases not matched to a gene: 5. The CDR3 loop spans 14 amino acids. The CDR3 sequence is CASSLASGTGTQYF. For the CDR3, the DNA is TGTGCCAGCAGCTTAGCTAGCGGGACCGGAACCCAGTACTTC.

V usage is TRBV4-1 and J usage is TRBJ1-1, with D unresolved. CDR1 and CDR2 (germline): MGHRA, YSYEKL. V lost 4 bases and J lost 1, with 10 bases in between. This CDR3 is 14 amino acids long. Written as DNA, the CDR3 is TGCGCCAGCAGCCCCCGAGAATCGAACACTGAAGCTTTCTTT. Translation: CASSPRESNTEAFF.

This clone has a handful of counts. V gene TRBV28 combines with J gene TRBJ2-5; D possibly corresponds to TRBD2 (6 bases). The length of the CDR3 is 14 residues. Trimming took 7 bases from V and 6 from J, leaving 18 bases between them. Germline CDR1 and CDR2: MDHEN and SYDVKM. CDR3 loop: CASTALRGLKTQYF. CDR3 in DNA: TGTGCCAGCACCGCCCTACGGGGACTCAAGACCCAGTACTTC.